Following are 22 T cell receptor beta chains from one sample sequenced in a study of T-cell memory formation after mild COVID-19. TCRdb itself ran the 5' RACE reads through MiXCR, one entry per CDR3 protein. The sample includes over 500,000 distinct CDR3 sequences, roughly 17% of them seen just once. The specimen was PBMCs or a T cell subset sorted from them (not recorded which). These TCRs come from an adult woman who had mild COVID-19 (a few samples of this study predate the infection). Cell type and time point are not known.

This clonotype was seen only a few times. V gene TRBV10-3 combines with J gene TRBJ2-7; D gene unclear. V lost 4 bases and J 1 base, leaving 14 bases between the germline ends. Germline V CDR1 and CDR2: ENHRY, SYGVKD. This CDR3 comprises 15 residues. The CDR3 loop is CAISVVERRSYEQYF. The CDR3 region has the DNA TGTGCCATCAGTGTGGTCGAGCGAAGGTCCTACGAGCAGTACTTC.

The chain uses TRBV20-1 and TRBJ2-1; D remains unclear. This CDR3 has 16 residues. Germline V CDR1 and CDR2: DFQATT, SNEGSKA (reference sequence). V was trimmed by 1 base and J by 8 bases, leaving 21 bases between them. CDR3 sequence (DNA): TGCAGTGCTAGAGCCCGACCAGAGGTGGATATGGATGAGCAGTTCTTC. Its translation is CSARARPEVDMDEQFF.

The gene calls are TRBV5-1 and TRBJ1-1; no clear D gene. Trimming pared 0 bases from V and 2 bases from J, leaving 11 bases between. The CDR3 extends over 15 amino acids. In germline, CDR1 is SGHRS, CDR2 YFSETQ. CDR3: CASSLESVGNTEAFF. Written as DNA, the CDR3 is TGCGCCAGCAGCTTGGAGTCGGTTGGAAACACTGAAGCTTTCTTT.

This chain uses TRBV7-2 with TRBJ2-5; D call uncertain. Trimming pared 6 bases from V and 5 bases from J, leaving 10 bases between. From germline, CDR1 is SGHTA and CDR2 FQGNSA. The CDR3 spans 12 residues. CDR3 in amino acids: CASSWDIETQYF. DNA of the CDR3: TGTGCCAGCAGTTGGGATATCGAGACCCAGTACTTC.

This clonotype was found a few times. The rearrangement uses TRBV29-1 and TRBJ2-1; 8 positions match TRBD2. Germline CDR1 reads SQVTM; CDR2 reads ANQGSEA. The CDR3 contains 15 residues. V lost 7 bases and J lost 4; bases outside the gene matches: 12. The CDR3, as DNA: TGCAGCGCTGTGGAGGATTTAGCGGGATACAATGAGCAGTTCTTC. Its protein is CSAVEDLAGYNEQFF.

The genes are TRBV10-2 and TRBJ1-2; 7 nucleotides match TRBD1. From germline, CDR1 is WSHSY and CDR2 SAAADI. The CDR3 spans 12 residues. V trimming: 8 bases; J trimming: 10 bases; junction bases outside the gene matches: 10. CDR3 DNA: TGCGCCAGCTTCGGGACAGACAAAAACTACACCTTC. Amino acids: CASFGTDKNYTF.

This clonotype was found a few times. The CDR3 DNA is TGTGCCAGCAGTTACTCCTTGGGGACTCGGGTGACTGAAGCTTTCTTT. Translated: CASSYSLGTRVTEAFF. The chain links TRBV6-5 to TRBJ1-1; tentative D call: TRBD1 (5 bases). Germline lookup yields CDR1 MNHEY and CDR2 SVGAGI. The CDR3 extends over 16 amino acids. V lost 0 bases to trimming and J lost 5 bases, with 16 bases between them.

The J gene is TRBJ2-3, the V gene TRBV5-4, with 11 bases that match TRBD2. Germline V gene data show CDR1 as SGHNT and CDR2 as YYREEE (reference sequence). The CDR3 covers 19 residues. The V and J ends lost 4 bases and 4 bases, in that order; junction bases with no gene match: 17. The CDR3 region has the DNA TGTGCCAGCAGCCCAGTGACCTTAGACCTTAGCGGGAGGGCAGATACGCAGTATTTT. Its protein is CASSPVTLDLSGRADTQYF.

In the case of this clonotype: Since a much larger clone is just one base distant, this may be a read error. The CDR3 region has the DNA TGTGCCAGCAGTGGACAGACCTATGGCTACACCTTC. Protein: CASSGQTYGYTF. The V call is TRBV6-1, the J call TRBJ1-2; maybe TRBD1 (5 bases). The CDR3 contains 12 residues. V gave up 4 bases and J gave up 4 bases, with 7 bases separating them. Germline V gene lookup returns CDR1 MNHNS and CDR2 SASEGT.

In its sample, this clonotype was seen a few times. The chain combines TRBV10-2 with TRBJ2-5, with 9 bases aligning to TRBD2. V dropped 7 bases and J dropped 2; count of bases not matched to a gene: 2. Germline V gene lookup returns CDR1 WSHSY and CDR2 SAAADI. There are 13 residues in the CDR3. The CDR3 spells CASTLAGQETQYF. In DNA, the CDR3 is TGCGCCAGCACCCTAGCGGGGCAAGAGACCCAGTACTTC.

This clonotype was seen more than once but under ten times. The chain carries TRBV6-1 and TRBJ1-2; maybe TRBD1 (6 bases). The CDR3 is made up of 14 amino acids. Trimming stripped 1 base from V and 5 bases from J, with 11 bases between. Looked up from germline, CDR1 is MNHNS and CDR2 is SASEGT. In nucleotides, the CDR3 is TGTGCCAGCAGTGAAGACAGGGTAACTTATGGCTACACCTTC. Translating it yields CASSEDRVTYGYTF.

This clonotype was observed a few times. The chain joins TRBV24-1 to TRBJ2-3, with TRBD2 as a possible D gene (6 bases). Germline V lookup: CDR1 KGHDR, CDR2 SFDVKD. The CDR3 covers 14 residues. The germline V and J ends were trimmed by 4 bases and 2 bases, with 9 bases remaining between them. The CDR3 sequence is CATSDGGITDTQYF. Here the CDR3 DNA reads TGTGCCACCAGTGACGGGGGAATCACAGATACGCAGTATTTT.

A few counts support this clonotype. In DNA, the CDR3 is TGTGCCAGCAGCGGAGACAGGTGGAACACTGAAGCTTTCTTT. Its translation is CASSGDRWNTEAFF. This chain connects TRBV9 to TRBJ1-1, with D possibly being TRBD1 (6 bases). V was pared by 3 bases and J by 1 base, with 10 bases between. Germline V lookup: CDR1 SGDLS, CDR2 YYNGEE. This CDR3 region has 14 residues.

This clonotype has just a few counts. The V gene is TRBV7-8, the J gene TRBJ2-5; TRBD2 matches 7 bases. The CDR3 spans 16 residues. The V segment lost 1 base and the J segment 7 bases; nucleotides outside the gene matches: 12. CDR1 is SGHVS and CDR2 is FQNEAQ in the germline V gene. CDR3 amino acids: CASSLEFGREGGTQYF. The CDR3 nucleotides read TGTGCCAGCAGCTTAGAATTCGGCAGGGAGGGCGGGACCCAGTACTTC.

This clonotype turned up a few times. J is TRBJ2-5 and V is TRBV14; 13 bases are shared with TRBD2. V lost 2 bases to trimming and J lost 3 bases; unmatched junction nucleotides: 6. The germline V gene has CDR1 SGHDN and CDR2 FVKESK. There are 17 residues in the CDR3. DNA of the CDR3: TGTGCCAGCAGCCAAACTCTGGGGACTAGCGGGAAAGAGACCCAGTACTTC. Translating gives CASSQTLGTSGKETQYF.

This clonotype was observed at least ten times. The rearrangement links TRBV18 to TRBJ2-2; D gene uncertain. The length of the CDR3 is 16 residues. Per the germline V gene, CDR1 is KGHSH and CDR2 is LQKENI. The ends were cut back, 6 bases at V and 4 bases at J, with 18 bases in the middle. This CDR3 reads CASSSAILRVTGELFF. The CDR3 DNA follows: TGTGCCAGCTCTTCGGCCATATTGCGTGTCACCGGGGAGCTGTTTTTT.

This clonotype showed up just a few times. The rearrangement uses TRBV15 and TRBJ1-1; D is perhaps TRBD1 (5 bases). The ends were cut back, 4 bases at V and 7 bases at J, with 19 bases in the middle. This CDR3 contains 15 residues. The germline V gene has CDR1 LNHNV and CDR2 YYDKDF (reference sequence). CDR3 in DNA: TGTGCCACCAGCACCTTACGAGCACAGGACGGTGAAGCTTTCTTT. Translating gives CATSTLRAQDGEAFF.

This clonotype has a count of ten or more. This chain joins TRBV7-3 and TRBJ2-7; D perhaps matches TRBD1 (6 bases). Germline V gene data show CDR1 as SGHTA and CDR2 as FQGTGA. The CDR3 spans 14 residues. V was pared by 5 bases and J by 2 bases, with 13 bases between. CDR3 sequence (DNA): TGTGCCAGCAGCAACGTACGACAGGCCTACGAGCAGTACTTC. Protein sequence: CASSNVRQAYEQYF.

There are a few counts of this clonotype. This rearrangement joins TRBV7-9 to TRBJ1-1, with D hard to call. CDR1 is SEHNR, CDR2 FQNEAQ, per germline (reference sequence). Trimming took 4 bases from V and 6 from J, leaving 24 bases between them. CDR3 length: 17 amino acids. The CDR3 DNA reads TGTGCCAGCAGCTCGGGGTGGAGTCCCCCGAACCGCCCTGAAGCTTTCTTT. Protein sequence: CASSSGWSPPNRPEAFF.

V is TRBV12-3 or TRBV12-4 and J is TRBJ1-2; 8 nucleotides align to TRBD1. V shed 6 bases, J shed 9 bases, and the junction held 12 bases outside the gene matches. There are 14 residues in the CDR3. The CDR3 sequence is CASRSGTGPMSYTF. The CDR3 DNA reads as TGTGCCAGCAGATCCGGGACAGGCCCTATGAGCTACACCTTC.

The chain combines TRBV14 with TRBJ2-3; maybe TRBD2 (5 bases). The germline V gene has CDR1 SGHDN and CDR2 FVKESK. This CDR3 spans 16 amino acids. Trimming left V 5 bases short and J 2 bases short, with 17 bases between. The DNA of the CDR3 is TGTGCCAGCAGCTCCCTGGCGGGTCGGATCACAGATACGCAGTATTTT. Residues: CASSSLAGRITDTQYF.

The chain has TRBV11-2 and TRBJ2-1; a possible D gene is TRBD2 (6 bases). Between the trimmed V and J ends, which lost 1 base and 3 bases, there was a span of 16 bases. CDR1 SGHAT and CDR2 FQNNGV come from the germline V gene. The CDR3 sequence is 17 residues long. The CDR3 is CASSLVVFRGIYNEQFF. DNA for the CDR3: TGTGCCAGCAGCTTAGTAGTTTTCCGGGGGATCTACAATGAGCAGTTCTTC.